These 15 T cell receptor beta chains came from one sample sequenced in a study of metastatic and nonmetastatic thyroid tumors. Every patient was untreated before thyroid surgery. TCRdb used MiXCR to call clones anew from the PCR reads. The sample has about 20,000 clones, approximately 14% seen once. The sample taken for sequencing was blood. These receptors all stem from a female donor with papillary thyroid cancer or a benign thyroid nodule (not recorded which). Some clones in this sample may be carry-over from other donors' samples.

This clone was recorded many times. Within the sample, other DNA sequences also encode this same CDR3. This chain uses TRBV7-6 with TRBJ2-2; no reliable D call. V dropped 6 bases and J dropped 6 bases, with 8 bases sitting between them. The germline CDR1 and CDR2 sequences are SGHVS and FNYEAQ. CDR3 length equals 12 residues. The CDR3 sequence: CASRSTPGELFF. As DNA, the CDR3 is TGTGCCAGCAGATCGACCCCCGGGGAGCTGTTTTTT.

In this sample, this clone turned up once. The rearrangement joins TRBV20-1 to TRBJ2-7; D is unclear. The V end was cut by 3 bases, the J end by 3 bases, with 15 bases between. CDR1 is DFQATT, CDR2 SNEGSKA, per germline (reference sequence). The CDR3 sequence is 14 residues long. CDR3 DNA: TGCAGTGCTAGCTTTAGGGCACTGAACTACGAGCAGTACTTC. This translates into CSASFRALNYEQYF.

This clone showed up many times. A much larger clonotype is one base distant, so this may be a read error. The chain uses TRBV6-1 and TRBJ1-2; D is unresolved. There are 14 residues in the CDR3. Germline V CDR1 and CDR2: MNHNS, SASEGT. The chain's CDR3 is CASRRTHPSYGHTF. CDR3 nucleotide sequence: TGTGCCAGCAGACGGACGCACCCTAGCTATGGCCACACCTTC.

This clone was counted ten times or more. The V and J genes are TRBV2 and TRBJ2-5; 8 bases line up with TRBD2. Looked up from germline, CDR1 is SNHLY and CDR2 is FYNNEI. After removal of 6 bases from V and 4 bases from J, the junction contained 10 bases not matched to a gene. The CDR3 sequence is 15 residues long. This CDR3 is CASSAPGREGETQYF. The CDR3 nucleotides are TGTGCCAGCAGCGCCCCAGGCCGGGAGGGAGAGACCCAGTACTTC.

The sample holds many counts of this clone. It may be a read error: a sequence one base away is much more abundant. The chain combines TRBV20-1 with TRBJ2-2; 10 bases agree with TRBD1. CDR1 is DFQATT, CDR2 SNEGSKA, per germline (reference sequence). The CDR3 runs 15 residues. CDR3 in amino acids: CGARNRDRGMGELFF. The CDR3 nucleotides are TGCGGTGCTCGCAACCGGGACAGGGGTATGGGGGAGCTGTTTTTT.

This clone was counted ten times or more. This chain uses TRBV6-2 or TRBV6-3 with TRBJ2-5; 9 bases are shared with TRBD2. The CDR3 sequence is 14 residues long. V gave up 5 bases and J gave up 0 bases; unmatched junction bases: 1. In germline, CDR1 is MNHEY, CDR2 SVGEGT. The DNA of the CDR3 is TGTGCCAGCAGTCTAGCGGGGAACCAAGAGACCCAGTACTTC. Amino acid sequence: CASSLAGNQETQYF.

This clone is categorized as medium-sized. The chain carries TRBV20-1 and TRBJ1-1; tentatively, D is TRBD1 (5 bases). Germline V CDR1 and CDR2: DFQATT, SNEGSKA (reference sequence). V gave up 3 bases and J gave up 3 bases, with 11 bases separating them. CDR3 length equals 13 residues. CDR3 sequence: CSASGGRDTEAFF. Here the CDR3 DNA reads TGCAGTGCTAGCGGGGGGAGGGACACTGAAGCTTTCTTT.

Concerning this clone itself: This may arise from a read error, as a much more abundant clone is one base away. The genes are TRBV4-3 and TRBJ2-7; 9 bases align to TRBD2. V lost 5 bases, J lost 3 bases, and 5 bases stayed unmatched. Germline CDR1 reads LGHNA; CDR2 reads YSLEER. CDR3 size: 14 residues. The CDR3 loop is CASSISSGIYEQYF. The CDR3 DNA is TGCGCCAGCAGCATCTCTAGCGGGATCTACGAGCAGTACTTC.

The rearrangement joins TRBV4-1 to TRBJ2-7; 10 bases match TRBD2. The germline V gene has CDR1 MGHRA and CDR2 YSYEKL. V trimming: 5 bases; J trimming: 2 bases; junction bases outside the gene matches: 3. The CDR3 extends over 14 amino acids. The CDR3 region has the DNA TGCGCCAGCAGCTTAGCGGGAGGAACCTACGAGCAGTACTTC. Its protein is CASSLAGGTYEQYF.

This clone is categorized as medium-sized (0.01 to 0.1%). The chain couples TRBV6-2 or TRBV6-3 to TRBJ2-1; TRBD2 agrees at 8 bases. CDR3 length: 15 amino acids. CDR1 is MNHEY, CDR2 SVGEGT, per germline. The V segment lost 5 bases and the J segment 2 bases; nucleotides outside the gene matches: 5. The CDR3 DNA is TGTGCCAGCAGTATTAGCGGGGATCCCTACAATGAGCAGTTCTTC. This translates into CASSISGDPYNEQFF.

This clone is deemed medium-sized. The chain carries TRBV6-1 and TRBJ2-7; D is possibly TRBD1 or TRBD2 (5 bases each). The germline CDR1 and CDR2 sequences are MNHNS and SASEGT. The CDR3 totals 15 residues. The ends were cut back, 8 bases at V and 5 bases at J, with 22 bases in the middle. CDR3 residues: CASPCGAGGSDEQYF. The CDR3 DNA sequence: TGTGCCAGCCCCTGTGGGGCTGGGGGTTCGGACGAGCAGTACTTC.

The table lists this clone with a few counts. The CDR3 nucleotides are TGTGCCAGCAGTCCGACAGGGACTAACTATGGCTACACCTTC. It specifies CASSPTGTNYGYTF. The chain combines TRBV6-4 with TRBJ1-2; 7 positions match TRBD1. After removal of 5 bases from V and 0 bases from J, the junction contained 3 bases not matched to a gene. Germline lookup yields CDR1 MRHNA and CDR2 SNTAGT. The CDR3 is 14 amino acids.

V is TRBV2 and J is TRBJ2-2; D tentatively fits TRBD1 or TRBD2 (5 bases each). The germline V gene has CDR1 SNHLY and CDR2 FYNNEI. Trimming removed 0 bases at V and 1 base at J, with 18 bases between. The CDR3 contains 19 residues. This CDR3 reads CASSEAQGPKTKNTGELFF. CDR3 DNA: TGTGCCAGCAGTGAAGCTCAGGGCCCGAAGACTAAGAACACCGGGGAGCTGTTTTTT.

The CDR3 sequence: CASRSSPAGSPLHF. The DNA for the CDR3 is TGTGCCAGCAGATCCTCTCCCGCAGGTTCACCCCTCCACTTT. The chain couples TRBV6-1 to TRBJ1-6; D is unclear. The CDR3 runs 14 residues. V was trimmed by 6 bases and J by 9 bases, leaving 15 bases between them. Germline CDR1 and CDR2: MNHNS and SASEGT.

This chain links TRBV20-1 with TRBJ1-2; D is perhaps TRBD1 (5 bases). The germline V and J ends were trimmed by 3 bases and 3 bases, with 14 bases remaining between them. CDR1 is DFQATT and CDR2 is SNEGSKA in the germline V gene (reference sequence). CDR3 length: 14 residues. This CDR3 reads CSASPARGHYGYTF. The CDR3, as DNA: TGCAGTGCTAGCCCAGCCCGGGGCCACTATGGCTACACCTTC.